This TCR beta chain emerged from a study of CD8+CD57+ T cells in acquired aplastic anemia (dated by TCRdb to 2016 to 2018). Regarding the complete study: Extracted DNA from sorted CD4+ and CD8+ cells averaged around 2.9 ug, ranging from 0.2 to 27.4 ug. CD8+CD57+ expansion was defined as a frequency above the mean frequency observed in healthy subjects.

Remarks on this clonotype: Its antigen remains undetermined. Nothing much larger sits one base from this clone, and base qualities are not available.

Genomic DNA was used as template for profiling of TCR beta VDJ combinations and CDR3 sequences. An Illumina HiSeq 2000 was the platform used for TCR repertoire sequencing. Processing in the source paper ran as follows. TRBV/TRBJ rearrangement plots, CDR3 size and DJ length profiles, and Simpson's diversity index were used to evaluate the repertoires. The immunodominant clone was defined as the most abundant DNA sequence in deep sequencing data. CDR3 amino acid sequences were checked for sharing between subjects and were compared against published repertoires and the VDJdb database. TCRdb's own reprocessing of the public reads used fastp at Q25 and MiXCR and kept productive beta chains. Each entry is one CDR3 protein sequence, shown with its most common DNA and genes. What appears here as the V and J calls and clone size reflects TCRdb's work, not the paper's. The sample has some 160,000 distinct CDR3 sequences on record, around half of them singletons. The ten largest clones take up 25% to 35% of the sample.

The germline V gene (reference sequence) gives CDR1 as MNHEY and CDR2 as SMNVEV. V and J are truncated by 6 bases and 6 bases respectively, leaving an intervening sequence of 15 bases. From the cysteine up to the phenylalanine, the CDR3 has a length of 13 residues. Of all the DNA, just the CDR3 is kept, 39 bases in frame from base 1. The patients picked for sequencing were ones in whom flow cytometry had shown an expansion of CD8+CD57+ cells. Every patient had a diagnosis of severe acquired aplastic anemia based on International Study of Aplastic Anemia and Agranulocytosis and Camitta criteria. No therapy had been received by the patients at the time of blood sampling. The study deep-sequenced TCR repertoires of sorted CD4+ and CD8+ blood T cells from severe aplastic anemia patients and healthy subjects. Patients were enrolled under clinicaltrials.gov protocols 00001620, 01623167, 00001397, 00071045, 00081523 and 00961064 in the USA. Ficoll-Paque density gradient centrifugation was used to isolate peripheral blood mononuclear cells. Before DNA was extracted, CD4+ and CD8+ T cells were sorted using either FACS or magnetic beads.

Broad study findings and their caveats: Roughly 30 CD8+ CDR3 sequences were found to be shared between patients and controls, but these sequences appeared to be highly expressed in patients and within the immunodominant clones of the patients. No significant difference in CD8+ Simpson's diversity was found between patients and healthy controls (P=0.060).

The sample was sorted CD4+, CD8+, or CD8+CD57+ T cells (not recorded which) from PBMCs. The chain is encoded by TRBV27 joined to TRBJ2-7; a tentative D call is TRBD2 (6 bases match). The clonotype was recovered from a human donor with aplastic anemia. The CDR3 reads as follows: CASSALYGGEQYF. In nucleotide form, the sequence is TGTGCCAGCAGCGCCCTATACGGGGGCGAGCAGTACTTC.